This T cell receptor beta chain was captured in a study of shared clonotypes between healthy human individuals. As for the study in general: Serving as donors were a couple of women and a few men, whose ages spanned 18 to 49.

For sorted subsets, roughly 210 ng DNA per replicate equaled about 31,000 T cell genomes. Here immunoSEQ multiplex PCR was the method, and the copy in TCRdb shows in-frame clones only, minus some. The table has about 820,000 clones, around 93% seen once. Study findings and constraints: Collection of samples was limited to blood; tissue repertoires likely differ. Sorted-subset sequencing, rarefaction showed, was incomplete despite large depth.

CD45RO-negative, CCR7-positively selected cells formed the naive CD8 fraction, excluding terminally differentiated effector memory CD45RA+ cells. This clone has a single count. Its matching antigen is unknown. Germline-derived CDR1 and CDR2 are SGHAT and FQNNGV. V lost 5 bases, J lost 2 bases, and 13 bases lay in between. The CDR3 totals 14 residues. The source of this sequence is a young man in good health. The chain is built from TRBV11-2 and TRBJ2-7; D perhaps matches TRBD2 (5 bases). The sequenced sample consisted of naive CD8+ T cells sorted from blood. CDR3 bases: TGTGCCAGCAGCCCGGACTCCTCCCCCTACGAGCAGTACTTC. Translating gives CASSPDSSPYEQYF.